The 25 T cell receptor beta chains below all came from one sample that was sequenced in a study of cytomegalovirus exposure and HLA in healthy donors. PCR amplification relied on 60 Vbeta primers (plus 13 Jbeta primers). Data came from immunoSEQ multiplex PCR; TCRdb stores just in-frame clones and leaves some out. The data hold approximately 190,000 clones, with about 85% observed a single time. The sequenced sample was PBMCs. These receptors were collected from a boy aged 2 to 10 in good health and CMV-seronegative.

The chain carries TRBV27 and TRBJ1-1; 7 nucleotides line up with TRBD1. J gave up 3 bases and V 5 bases, and 9 bases lay outside the gene matches. Germline loops: CDR1 MNHEY, CDR2 SMNVEV (reference sequence). The CDR3 runs 15 residues. The CDR3 nucleotides read TGTGCCAGCAGTGACTGGGACAGCCAGTACACTGAAGCTTTCTTT. It yields the protein CASSDWDSQYTEAFF.

The V and J genes are TRBV30 and TRBJ1-2; TRBD1 is a possible D gene (5 bases). Between the trimmed V and J ends, which lost 0 bases and 8 bases, there was a span of 22 bases. This CDR3 region has 16 residues. In germline, CDR1 is GTSNPN, CDR2 SVGIG (reference sequence). The CDR3 DNA sequence: TGTGCCTGGAGTGTAGTCCGCGGGAGGGGTGGCTACGGCTACACCTTC. Protein sequence: CAWSVVRGRGGYGYTF.

The chain combines TRBV7-3 with TRBJ2-1, with TRBD2 matching 13 bases. Germline V gene lookup returns CDR1 SGHTA and CDR2 FQGTGA. The CDR3 length is 15 residues. V lost 5 bases, J lost 9 bases, and 7 bases stayed unmatched. DNA for the CDR3: TGTGCCAGCAGCCCCGAACTAGCGGGAGGGGGTGAGCAGTTCTTC. Its translation: CASSPELAGGGEQFF.

The V gene is TRBV5-1, the J gene TRBJ2-7; unclear D gene. Germline values: CDR1 SGHRS, CDR2 YFSETQ. CDR3 length equals 14 residues. V was shortened by 1 base and J by 6 bases, with 14 bases between the two germline ends. The CDR3 sequence: CASSLTPSTGEQYF. The DNA of the CDR3 is TGCGCCAGCAGCTTGACCCCCTCTACTGGCGAGCAGTACTTC.

The CDR3 reads CASSREKRDYEQYF. The CDR3 region has the DNA TGTGCCAGCTCCAGAGAGAAGAGGGACTACGAGCAGTACTTC. The chain couples TRBV2 to TRBJ2-7; D perhaps matches TRBD2 (5 bases). Germline CDR1 is SNHLY and CDR2 is FYNNEI. This CDR3 comprises 14 residues. V gave up 8 bases and J gave up 3 bases, with 17 bases separating them.

The rearrangement links TRBV27 to TRBJ1-2; tentative D call: TRBD1 (6 bases). Germline V gives CDR1 MNHEY, CDR2 SMNVEV (reference sequence). CDR3 length: 14 amino acids. V shed 3 bases and J shed 5 bases, with 13 bases lying between them. CDR3 in amino acids: CASSFAGARYGYTF. CDR3 nucleotides: TGTGCCAGCAGTTTTGCGGGGGCGCGGTATGGCTACACCTTC.

This clone occurred once. The chain employs TRBV7-6 and TRBJ2-1, with 8 bases matching TRBD1. V lost 5 bases and J lost 0; bases outside the gene matches: 6. The length of the CDR3 is 16 residues. Germline-derived CDR1 and CDR2 are SGHVS and FNYEAQ. CDR3: CASSRATGGSYNEQFF. The CDR3 coding sequence is TGTGCCAGCAGCCGGGCAACAGGGGGCTCCTACAATGAGCAGTTCTTC.

A single count supports this clone. The chain joins TRBV28 to TRBJ2-1; 11 nucleotides agree with TRBD1. Germline-derived CDR1 and CDR2 are MDHEN and SYDVKM. The V segment lost 8 bases and the J segment 2 bases; nucleotides outside the gene matches: 2. The CDR3 spans 14 residues. CDR3 sequence (DNA): TGTGCCAGCTTGGGACAGGGGGCCTACAATGAGCAGTTCTTC. This translates into CASLGQGAYNEQFF.

V usage is TRBV19 and J usage is TRBJ1-1; D remains ambiguous. This CDR3 is built from 16 residues. Germline lookup yields CDR1 LNHDA and CDR2 SQIVND (reference sequence). The V end was cut by 4 bases, the J end by 2 bases, with 17 bases between. The CDR3 nucleotides read TGTGCCAGTAGTAGAGGTAGTCAGCAGATCAACACTGAAGCTTTCTTT. Translation: CASSRGSQQINTEAFF. Drawing the rest from reference TRBV19 and TRBJ1-1, the complete variable domain is DGGITQSPKYLFRKEGQNVTLSCEQNLNHDAMYWYRQDPGQGLRLIYYSQIVNDFQKGDIAEGYSVSREKKESFPLTVTSAQKNPTAFYLCASSRGSQQINTEAFFGQGTRLTVV.

This clone showed up just once. The chain has TRBV5-1 and TRBJ2-1; 14 bases are a match to TRBD2. Germline V gene sequence: CDR1 SGHRS, CDR2 YFSETQ. The junction had 5 bases not matched to a gene; V was cut back by 3 bases and J by 6 bases. This CDR3 comprises 16 residues. CDR3 coding DNA: TGCGCCAGCAGCTGGGGACTAGCGGGGGTCGTCAATGAGCAGTTCTTC. It encodes CASSWGLAGVVNEQFF.

The rearrangement joins TRBV9 to TRBJ1-4; D is perhaps TRBD1 (5 bases). CDR3 length: 14 residues. The ends were cut back, 5 bases at V and 3 bases at J, with 11 bases in the middle. Germline V lookup: CDR1 SGDLS, CDR2 YYNGEE. The DNA for the CDR3 is TGTGCCAGCAGTTCAGGGTCGGCTAATGAAAAACTGTTTTTT. Its protein is CASSSGSANEKLFF. Variable domain in full (rest from reference TRBV9 and TRBJ1-4): DSGVTQTPKHLITATGQRVTLRCSPRSGDLSVYWYQQSLDQGLQFLIQYYNGEERAKGNILERFSAQQFPDLHSELNLSSLELGDSALYFCASSSGSANEKLFFGSGTQLSVL.

The rearrangement joins TRBV27 to TRBJ2-7; D call uncertain. The germline gives CDR1 MNHEY, CDR2 SMNVEV (reference sequence). This CDR3 spans 15 amino acids. V lost 3 bases to trimming and J lost 6 bases, with 18 bases between them. The CDR3, as DNA: TGTGCCAGCAGTTTGGAACAGCTTGGGTTTGGCGAGCAGTACTTC. This encodes CASSLEQLGFGEQYF.

The CDR3 here is CASSTQPTERNYGYTF. CDR3 nucleotide sequence: TGTGCCAGCAGCACCCAACCGACGGAGCGGAACTATGGCTACACCTTC. This chain links TRBV9 with TRBJ1-2; D gene unclear. Germline CDR1 SGDLS, CDR2 YYNGEE. V was pared by 4 bases and J by 2 bases, with 18 bases between. CDR3 size: 16 residues.

CDR3 loop: CAVRTDTYEQYF. The CDR3 bases are TGCGCCGTTCGGACTGATACCTACGAGCAGTACTTC. The V gene is TRBV10-1, the J gene TRBJ2-7, with D tentatively TRBD2 (5 bases). Between the trimmed V and J ends, which lost 11 bases and 2 bases, there was a span of 13 bases. Germline V gene lookup returns CDR1 WNHNN and CDR2 SYGVQD (reference sequence). The CDR3 contains 12 residues.

V and J are TRBV6-1 and TRBJ1-5; the D is unclear. Germline values: CDR1 MNHNS, CDR2 SASEGT. V was clipped by 7 bases and J by 4 bases, with 11 bases between them. The CDR3 consists of 13 residues. CDR3 amino acids: CASIGDINQPQHF. CDR3 DNA: TGTGCCAGCATCGGAGATATTAATCAGCCCCAGCATTTT.

The rearrangement joins TRBV18 to TRBJ1-5; D may be TRBD1 (5 bases). The V end was cut by 4 bases, the J end by 5 bases, with 9 bases between. The CDR3 length is 13 residues. The germline V gene has CDR1 KGHSH and CDR2 LQKENI. The CDR3 DNA reads TGTGCCAGCTCACTGGAACAGGATCAGCCCCAGCATTTT. This gives the protein CASSLEQDQPQHF.

This chain links TRBV2 with TRBJ2-1; D is unresolved. Per germline, CDR1 SNHLY and CDR2 FYNNEI. The CDR3 has 10 residues. V was clipped by 5 bases and J by 7 bases, with 3 bases between them. This chain's CDR3 is CASSLNEQFF. The DNA of the CDR3 is TGTGCCAGCAGTTTAAATGAGCAGTTCTTC.

The rearrangement joins TRBV6-5 to TRBJ2-3; TRBD1 matches 8 bases. The length of the CDR3 is 13 residues. V shed 10 bases, J shed 6 bases, and the junction held 9 bases outside the gene matches. Germline V gene lookup returns CDR1 MNHEY and CDR2 SVGAGI. CDR3 residues: CATQRQGTDTQYF. DNA for the CDR3: TGTGCCACCCAACGACAGGGGACGGATACGCAGTATTTT.

This clone has a single count. J is TRBJ1-5 and V is TRBV11-2; possibly TRBD1 for D (6 bases). The CDR3 contains 19 residues. V shed 6 bases and J shed 1 base, with 25 bases lying between them. Germline CDR1 reads SGHAT; CDR2 reads FQNNGV. The CDR3 loop reads CASSPWTELYYESNQPQHF. CDR3 nucleotide sequence: TGTGCCAGCAGTCCCTGGACAGAGCTGTATTATGAGAGCAATCAGCCCCAGCATTTT.

A few counts support this clone. One junction end disagrees with the germline gene, perhaps due to a read error. The V gene is TRBV6-5, the J gene TRBJ2-7; 10 bases fit TRBD1. The CDR3 has 15 amino acids. CDR1 MNHEY and CDR2 SVGAGI come from the germline V gene. The CDR3 DNA follows: TGTGCCAGCAGTCACTCCCTGGGACAGGGGTACGAGCAGTACTTC. Residues: CASSHSLGQGYEQYF.

The chain couples TRBV18 to TRBJ1-1, with TRBD1 identical over 12 bases. The CDR3 contains 17 residues. J gave up 6 bases and V 4 bases, and 12 bases lay outside the gene matches. CDR1 is KGHSH, CDR2 LQKENI, per germline. For the CDR3, the DNA is TGTGCCAGCTCACTACGTCGACAGGGACAGGGGGCCTCTGAAGCTTTCTTT. It translates to CASSLRRQGQGASEAFF.

The chain links TRBV6-1 to TRBJ2-7, with D possibly matching TRBD2 (6 bases). The CDR3 spans 15 residues. The V end lost 5 bases, the J end lost 1 base, and 15 bases lay between the germline ends. In germline, CDR1 is MNHNS, CDR2 SASEGT. This CDR3 is CASSKGAGQSYEQYF. CDR3 in DNA: TGTGCCAGCAGTAAGGGAGCGGGCCAATCCTACGAGCAGTACTTC.

The J gene is TRBJ1-1, the V gene TRBV19; D not certain. CDR3 size: 15 residues. Germline V CDR1 and CDR2: LNHDA, SQIVND (reference sequence). V lost 1 base and J lost 0, with 9 bases in between. CDR3 residues: CASSIVSGLNTEAFF. CDR3 in DNA: TGTGCCAGTAGTATAGTTTCGGGGTTGAACACTGAAGCTTTCTTT.

The chain carries TRBV5-1 and TRBJ1-1, with 11 bases that match TRBD1. The V gene's germline CDR1 is SGHRS and CDR2 YFSETQ. J gave up 7 bases and V 4 bases, and 6 bases lay outside the gene matches. The CDR3 runs 14 residues. The DNA for the CDR3 is TGCGCCAGCAGCGCGGGACAGGGGGTGGATGAAGCTTTCTTT. Its protein product is CASSAGQGVDEAFF.

This chain uses TRBV7-2 with TRBJ1-4; D gene ambiguous. The germline V gene has CDR1 SGHTA and CDR2 FQGNSA. The CDR3 spans 13 residues. Deletions cut 5 bases from V and 8 bases from J, with 12 bases between. The CDR3 is CASSRGRGEKLFF. For the CDR3, the DNA is TGTGCCAGCAGCCGAGGACGAGGGGAAAAACTGTTTTTT.